The T cell receptor (beta chain) described here comes from a study of glioma-infiltrating T cells. Overall study: Low-grade gliomas were grade II; glioblastomas were grade IV at initial diagnosis.

The CDR3 contains 12 residues. Germline loops: CDR1 MDHEN, CDR2 SYDVKM. V lost 10 bases and J 7 bases, leaving 14 bases between the germline ends. Notes on this clonotype: Its target is not known.

Study-wide results and caveats: Tissue-blood divergence was below expectation in non-neoplastic patients, above in gliomas. Signature shared blood CDR3 motifs were enriched in low-divergence and depleted in high-divergence patients.

TCR alpha and beta CDR3 regions were amplified from RNA using iRepertoire nested multiplex PCR. A single record per CDR3 protein comes from TCRdb applying MiXCR to the multiplex PCR reads. Of around 390,000 distinct CDR3 sequences listed, roughly two fifths were seen once; the top ten hold more than 10%. The sequenced material came from glioma tissue, nonneoplastic brain tissue, or PBMCs (not recorded which). The sequence was collected from a human donor with low-grade glioma or glioblastoma, undergoing nonglioma brain surgery, or in good health (not recorded which). The chain couples TRBV28 to TRBJ1-5; no clear D. The CDR3 region is CAIRFLSQPQHF. CDR3 in DNA: TGTGCCATCCGTTTTCTGAGCCAGCCCCAGCATTTT.